This note documents a single T cell receptor beta chain sequence. The target of this receptor is not known. No base quality values were provided; no much bigger clone lies one nucleotide off. This sample is drawn from a study of cytomegalovirus exposure and HLA in healthy donors (dated by TCRdb to about 2017). Looking at the study overall: In an earlier analysis of 450 to 750 of the donors, 276 Gb of sequence data and 90 million to 130 million unique TCR beta sequences from roughly 180 million T cells were reported. An early release covering some 640 HLA-typed donors comprised about 300 gigabases of sequencing data and tens of millions of unique TCR sequences. Of the approximately 400 genotyped donors, 65% to 90% fell in the genetic ancestry cluster associated with self-reported Caucasian donors. The aim of the study was to test whether cataloging public T cell receptors could identify signatures of past pathogen exposure. The study used immunosequencing to profile the T cell repertoires of approximately 630 subjects and linked those repertoires to cytomegalovirus serostatus. A separate validation cohort of more than 100 different subjects was used in addition to the approximately 670-subject first cohort. To predict cytomegalovirus infection status, the study combined high-throughput TCR immunosequencing, statistical association of individual TCRs with disease status, and machine learning. A later analysis re-examined previously published TCR beta repertoires from over 500 donors and added high-resolution HLA genotyping to investigate patterns of TCR occurrence. In the later analysis, no new phenotypic data were used to find candidate immune exposures; instead, reliance was placed on TCR beta sequences and their occurrence across donors. An earlier analysis of roughly 580 of the donors used high-throughput TCR beta sequencing to judge whether each TCR beta V gene segment behaved as functional or pseudogenic. Alongside the repertoire data, information on donor age, sex, ethnicity and CMV serostatus was compiled. In a later genetic analysis, genome-wide SNP genotypes for about three fifths of the roughly 670 donors were used, and that subset was treated as a discovery cohort. Every discovery cohort repertoire had been produced on one sequencing platform. Both class I and class II loci were covered by HLA typing, at four-digit resolution. Typing coverage varied by locus: about 629-640 donors for A, B, C, DRB1 and DQB1; approximately 500 for DQA1; approximately 570 for DPA1; approximately 470 for DPB1. Several DR-DQ haplotypes were treated as single units for association and clustering because of strong linkage in the cohort. Across approximately 400 genotyped donors of the cohort, an average of roughly 250,000 unique TCR beta nucleotide sequences per donor were sequenced, and 15% to 20% of those sequences were non-productive.

The cohort consisted of 600 or so healthy bone marrow donors. At the time of sampling, all cohort members were nominally healthy, though unrecorded immune exposures were likely present. The donor tested CMV seropositive, placing the donor among the approximately 290 seropositive members of the cohort. Every donor gave a peripheral blood sample, and the peripheral blood mononuclear cells from that sample were used for TCR beta sequencing. Genomic DNA extraction from the blood cell samples was performed with the Qiagen DNeasy Blood Extraction Kit. The library was built by means of the immunoSEQ multiplex PCR assay. A mixture of 60 forward primers for TCR Vbeta segments and 13 reverse primers for TCR Jbeta segments was used in the multiplex PCR. A multiplex PCR assay on genomic DNA amplified the CDR3 region of rearranged TCR beta genes. On the Illumina HiSeq System, the amplified TCR beta libraries were sequenced as 87-base-pair reads. As for how the authors treated the data: In a later analysis, tens of millions of unique TCR beta chains were counted across the 500 to 850 repertoires, and roughly 10 million of these chains were shared by at least two donors. To remove PCR and sequencing errors, raw reads were error-corrected and collapsed into unique sequences using a nearest-neighbor algorithm that merged closely related sequences. To assign V, D and J gene segments, CDR3 sequences were aligned to IMGT reference sequences. Each retained sequence needed at least a six-nucleotide match to both a V gene segment and a J gene segment. A rearrangement was called productive if the CDR3 had no stop codons and remained in frame with V and J, and every other rearrangement was called non-productive. CDR3 was defined by IMGT convention, running from the second conserved V-encoded cysteine to the conserved J-encoded phenylalanine. The earlier analysis of roughly 590 of the donors excluded any sequence lacking an unambiguous match to a single V gene segment. An earlier analysis of about 600 of the donors called V segments functional above 56.7% productive rearrangements and segregating when the between-donor standard deviation exceeded 5%. To diagnose cytomegalovirus status from the catalog of TCR beta chain sequences, a statistical classification framework was built. V and J gene assignment, in a later analysis, came from comparing TCR nucleotide sequences with IMGT/GENE-DB human TR gene sequences. A later analysis assigned CDR3 sequences and most-parsimonious VDJ recombination scenarios with the TCRdist pipeline. In a later analysis, every TCR beta chain was defined by the combination of its CDR3 amino acid sequence and its V-gene family, and reads without a unique V-gene family were dropped. A later analysis removed 550 to 700 highly shared, low-generation-probability nucleotide sequences to deal with suspected cross-contamination and a sequencing artifact. A later analysis calculated a clonal expansion index for each public chain from normalized within-repertoire ranks of inferred template counts. A later analysis computed generation probabilities with a VDJ recombination model fitted to out-of-frame rearrangements, and checked the results against IGoR. A later analysis scored TCR-TCR, TCR-HLA and TCR-CMV co-occurrence with hypergeometric tests, applying a repertoire-size bias correction to TCR pairs. False discovery rates were estimated in a later analysis by permuting HLA or CMV assignments 20 times. In a later analysis, co-occurring TCRs were grouped with DBSCAN, and TCRdist sequence similarity was added when clustering was performed within HLA-allele-positive subsets. For co-occurrence clustering, repertoires with fewer than 30,000 or more than 120,000 public chains were excluded, along with about five repertoires with anomalous nucleotide sharing. The clones in this table, taken by TCRdb from immuneACCESS, are in-frame only. Not every clone is retained; where verified, under half of the shortfall comes from an unresolved V gene, and the cause of the rest is unknown. V and J calls and clone size come straight from that table; D and trimming were deduced from the DNA. The sample table shows a few hundred thousand clones, and approximately 83% are seen once. Of the sample, roughly a tenth falls within the top ten clones.

Study-wide conclusions, independent of this receptor: CMV serostatus was the only immune exposure information available for the cohort. Only TCR beta chains were sequenced in this cohort, and the absence of alpha or paired-chain data limited detectable features. Sequencing depth was assumed to be roughly uniform across donors in the presence/absence analyses, though that assumption may not hold. According to a later analysis, parvovirus B19, influenza, CMV and Epstein-Barr virus appeared linked to several top co-occurrence clusters. Cytomegalovirus status was reported to be diagnosed by the classifier with high specificity and sensitivity in both the original and validation cohorts. Most TCR sequences were seen in very few donors, while some public TCRs were found in many individuals. In a later analysis, TCR association rates were found to vary across HLA loci, with the most associated TCRs seen for DRB1 alleles and the fewest for HLA-C alleles. In the study, around 150 TCR beta chains were listed as associated with cytomegalovirus. Most CMV-associated TCR beta chains appeared to be HLA-restricted in a later analysis, and the HLA associations seemed to be driven largely by CMV exposure. In a later genetic analysis, fewer N-insertions in productive TCRs were reported among donors in an Asian-associated ancestry cluster than the 666-donor mean. A further reported finding was that TCR beta sequences accurately predicted the HLA-A and HLA-B alleles for most subjects in the first cohort. In a later analysis, HLA-associated TCR beta chains were found to be more clonally expanded and to have lower generation probabilities than equally common non-associated chains. In a later genetic analysis, a missense DCLRE1C variant was associated with V-gene and J-gene trimming of TCR beta chains, and the association was replicated in an independent cohort. A later analysis associated about 17,000 TCR beta sequences with specific HLA alleles at a false discovery rate of 0.05. A cluster of highly shared sequence variants was judged likely to be a technical artifact of the sequencing pipeline. A few of the identified cytomegalovirus-associated TCR beta chains were confirmed in vitro to be specific for cytomegalovirus antigens. The 87-base-pair reads could not distinguish some IMGT-functional V segments, including TRBV6-2 and TRBV6-3, so those segments were excluded. In an earlier analysis of some 550 of the donors, most TCR beta V segments were observed in productive rearrangements about 87% or about 30% of the time, broadly matching IMGT annotations. The earlier analysis of 450 to 700 of the donors excluded some 15 rarely observed V segments, including chromosome 9 orphons, because counts were too low. Strong co-occurrence of HLA alleles, especially DR and DQ, made assigning TCR associations to individual alleles difficult. The authors suggested that the approach could potentially be extended to other disease states and immunological phenotypes. Correlated functional status among segregating V segments might reflect linkage disequilibrium, but an unknown experimental factor could not be ruled out. Because HLA typing was unavailable for some donors at each locus, only the typed subset was used in association tests.

Trimming costs V 1 base and J 0 bases, and their ends lie 5 bases apart. Taken from the germline V gene, the CDR1 and CDR2 loops are SGHVS and FQNEAQ. CDR3 length: 14 amino acids, cysteine to phenylalanine. Only the CDR3 region is kept as DNA, spanning 42 bases read in frame from base 1. The chain employs TRBV7-8 and TRBJ2-3; the D gene remains uncertain. The receptor was derived from a woman in her fifties or sixties in good health and CMV-seropositive. Sequenced: PBMCs. The CDR3 region has the sequence CASSLGASTDTQYF. The bases read TGTGCCAGCAGCTTAGGGGCGAGCACAGATACGCAGTATTTT.